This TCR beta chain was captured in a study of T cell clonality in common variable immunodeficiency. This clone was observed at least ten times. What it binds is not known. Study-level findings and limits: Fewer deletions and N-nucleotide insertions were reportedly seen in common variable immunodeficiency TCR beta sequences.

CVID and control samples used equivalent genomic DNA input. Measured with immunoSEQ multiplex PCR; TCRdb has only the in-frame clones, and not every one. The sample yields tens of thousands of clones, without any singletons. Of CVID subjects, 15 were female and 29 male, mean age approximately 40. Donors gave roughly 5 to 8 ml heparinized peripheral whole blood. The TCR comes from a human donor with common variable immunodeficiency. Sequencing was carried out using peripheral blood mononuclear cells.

The sequenced part of the CDR3 DNA is TGTGCCAGCAGTGCGTCGGGGAACGGC. Translated: CASSASGNG. The CDR3, in full, reads CASSASGNGYTF. V gene TRBV2 combines with J gene TRBJ1-2; no reliable D call. With the read ending 3 residues before the CDR3 end, the germline J gene is used to fill in that end. The CDR3 is 12 residues long. CDR1 SNHLY and CDR2 FYNNEI come from the germline V gene. The whole variable domain, remainder taken from reference TRBV2 and TRBJ1-2, is EPEVTQTPSHQVTQMGQEVILRCVPISNHLYFYWYRQILGQKVEFLVSFYNNEISEKSEIFDDQFSVERPDGSNFTLKIRSTKLEDSAMYFCASSASGNGYTFGSGTRLTVV.